These 8 T cell receptor beta chains originate from one sample sequenced in a study of T-cell memory formation after mild COVID-19. TCRdb re-analysed the 5' RACE reads in MiXCR, keeping a single row per CDR3 protein. Altogether 540,000 or so distinct CDR3 sequences are present, around 20% being singletons, with the ten largest covering around 12%. Source material: PBMCs or a T cell subset sorted from them (not recorded which). The source is an adult woman who had mild COVID-19 (a few samples of this study predate the infection). Cell type and time point are not known.

This clonotype was detected a few times. The rearrangement joins TRBV6-5 to TRBJ1-2; D gene ambiguous. This CDR3 comprises 14 residues. Germline CDR1 MNHEY, CDR2 SVGAGI. V lost 0 bases and J 2 bases, leaving 7 bases between the germline ends. The CDR3, as DNA: TGTGCCAGCAGTTACTCACGGGAGAACTATGGCTACACCTTC. Translation gives CASSYSRENYGYTF.

The gene calls are TRBV4-2 and TRBJ2-2, with 9 bases identical to TRBD2. Trimming took 5 bases from V and 6 from J; bases not matched to a gene: 10. This CDR3 contains 16 residues. CDR1 LGHNA and CDR2 YNFKEQ come from the germline V gene. CDR3 sequence (DNA): TGTGCCAGCAGCGCGGGCGGGACTAGCATCCCCGGGGAGCTGTTTTTT. Residues: CASSAGGTSIPGELFF.

The chain uses TRBV6-6 and TRBJ2-5; 11 nucleotides match TRBD2. Trimming cost V 6 bases and J 2 bases; bases outside gene matches: 5. From germline, CDR1 is MNHNY and CDR2 SVGAGI (reference sequence). The CDR3 sequence is 15 residues long. This CDR3 is CASRNLAGGQETQYF. CDR3 in DNA: TGTGCCAGCAGGAATCTAGCGGGGGGTCAAGAGACCCAGTACTTC.

The rearrangement uses TRBV6-2 or TRBV6-3 and TRBJ2-1; 8 bases match TRBD2. V dropped 4 bases and J dropped 7; count of bases not matched to a gene: 6. Germline lookup yields CDR1 MNHEY and CDR2 SVGEGT. The CDR3 length is 14 residues. CDR3 loop: CASSSRAGANEQFF. The CDR3 DNA sequence: TGTGCCAGCAGTTCTAGAGCGGGAGCGAATGAGCAGTTCTTC.

This clonotype was observed a handful of times. This chain uses TRBV11-3 with TRBJ2-3, with a weak D call TRBD2 (6 bases). Trimming shortened V by 2 bases and J by 6 bases, and 12 bases separated the two germline ends. Germline assignment: CDR1 SGHNT and CDR2 YENEEA. The CDR3 loop spans 14 amino acids. CDR3 residues: CASSLLAREDTQYF. Here the CDR3 DNA reads TGTGCCAGCAGCTTACTAGCGAGGGAGGATACGCAGTATTTT.

V is TRBV19 and J is TRBJ2-4; D is unresolved. CDR3 length: 14 residues. The V end lost 8 bases, the J end lost 0 bases, and 11 bases lay between the germline ends. The germline V gene encodes CDR1 LNHDA and CDR2 SQIVND (reference sequence). CDR3 amino acids: CASRNRLAKNIQYF. DNA for the CDR3: TGTGCCAGTCGGAATCGCTTAGCCAAAAACATTCAGTACTTC.

This clonotype was seen only a few times. The gene calls are TRBV5-1 and TRBJ2-4; D uncertain. V was cut by 0 bases and J by 7 bases, with 14 bases left in between. The V gene's germline CDR1 is SGHRS and CDR2 YFSETQ. CDR3 size: 15 residues. The DNA for the CDR3 is TGCGCCAGCAGCTTGGTTCCGACCCAGGTTAACATTCAGTACTTC. Translating it yields CASSLVPTQVNIQYF.

V is TRBV7-6 and J is TRBJ2-7; D is possibly TRBD1 or TRBD2 (5 bases each). Germline-derived CDR1 and CDR2 are SGHVS and FNYEAQ. This CDR3 has 13 amino acids. V gave up 5 bases and J gave up 2 bases, with 10 bases separating them. The CDR3 sequence: CASSGWDAYEQYF. CDR3 bases: TGTGCCAGCAGCGGATGGGACGCCTACGAGCAGTACTTC.